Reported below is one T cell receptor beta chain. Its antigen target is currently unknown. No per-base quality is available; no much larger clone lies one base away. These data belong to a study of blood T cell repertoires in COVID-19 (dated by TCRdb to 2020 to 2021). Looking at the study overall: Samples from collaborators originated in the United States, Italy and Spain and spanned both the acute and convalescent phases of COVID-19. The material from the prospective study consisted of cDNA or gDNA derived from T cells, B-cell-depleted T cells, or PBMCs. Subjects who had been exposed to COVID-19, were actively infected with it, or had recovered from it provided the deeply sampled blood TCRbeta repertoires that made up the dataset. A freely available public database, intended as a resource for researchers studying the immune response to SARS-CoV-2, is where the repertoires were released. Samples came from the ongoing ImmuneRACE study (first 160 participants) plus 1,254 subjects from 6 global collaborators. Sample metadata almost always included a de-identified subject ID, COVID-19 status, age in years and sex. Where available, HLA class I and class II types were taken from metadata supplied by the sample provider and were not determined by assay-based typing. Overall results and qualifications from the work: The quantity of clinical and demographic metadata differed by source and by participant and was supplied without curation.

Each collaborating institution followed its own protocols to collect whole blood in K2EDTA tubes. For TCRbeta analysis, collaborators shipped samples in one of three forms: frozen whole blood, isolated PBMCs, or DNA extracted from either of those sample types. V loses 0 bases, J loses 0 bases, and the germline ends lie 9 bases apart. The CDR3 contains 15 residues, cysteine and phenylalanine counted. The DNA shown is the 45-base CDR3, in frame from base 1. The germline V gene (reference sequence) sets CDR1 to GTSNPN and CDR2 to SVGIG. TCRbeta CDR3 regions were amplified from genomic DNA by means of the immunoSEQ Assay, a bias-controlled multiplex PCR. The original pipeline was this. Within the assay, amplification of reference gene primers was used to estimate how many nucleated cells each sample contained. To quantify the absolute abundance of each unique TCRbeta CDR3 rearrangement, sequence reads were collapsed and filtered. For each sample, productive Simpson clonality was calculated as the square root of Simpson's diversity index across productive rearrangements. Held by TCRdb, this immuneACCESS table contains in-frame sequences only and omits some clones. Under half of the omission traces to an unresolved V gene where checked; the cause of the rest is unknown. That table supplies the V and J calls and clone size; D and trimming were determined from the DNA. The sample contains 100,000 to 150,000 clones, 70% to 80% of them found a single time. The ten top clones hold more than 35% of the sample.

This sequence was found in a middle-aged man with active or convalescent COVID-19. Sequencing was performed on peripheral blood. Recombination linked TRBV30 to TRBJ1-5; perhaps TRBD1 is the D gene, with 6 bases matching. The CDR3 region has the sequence CAWSVGGYSNQPQHF. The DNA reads TGTGCCTGGAGTGTAGGGGGTTATAGCAATCAGCCCCAGCATTTT.